What follows are 12 T cell receptor beta chains derived from one specimen sequenced in a study of cytomegalovirus exposure and HLA in healthy donors. 60 Vbeta and 13 Jbeta primers were used in PCR. The repertoire was sequenced with immunoSEQ multiplex PCR; TCRdb's copy has only in-frame clones and lacks some. This sample carries about 130,000 clones, about 80% of them seen once, and the ten largest clones take approximately 10%. Sequencing was done on a sample of PBMCs. The receptors shown here come from a man aged 25 to 40 in good health and CMV-seropositive.

The chain uses TRBV7-8 and TRBJ2-7; 10 bases agree with TRBD1. Unmatched junction bases numbered 7, after V lost 0 bases and J lost 5 bases. CDR1 SGHVS and CDR2 FQNEAQ come from the germline V gene. The CDR3 totals 16 residues. The CDR3 nucleotides read TGTGCCAGCAGCTTAGCGGATACCGGGACAGGGGACGAGCAGTACTTC. Translated: CASSLADTGTGDEQYF.

The DNA of the CDR3 is TGTGCCAGCAGCGTCAGACTGTACAATGAGCAGTTCTTC. Protein product: CASSVRLYNEQFF. V is TRBV9 and J is TRBJ2-1; D not certain. Trimming pared 2 bases from V and 4 bases from J, leaving 7 bases between. The CDR3 sequence is 13 residues long. Germline-derived CDR1 and CDR2 are SGDLS and YYNGEE.

The CDR3 reads CASSQLAASPTGQYF. In nucleotides, the CDR3 is TGTGCCAGTAGCCAACTAGCGGCGAGCCCGACTGGGCAGTACTTC. This sequence joins TRBV19 and TRBJ2-7; 8 bases are shared with TRBD2. The V and J ends lost 6 bases and 9 bases, in that order; junction bases with no gene match: 16. The CDR3 spans 15 residues. The V gene's germline CDR1 is LNHDA and CDR2 SQIVND (reference sequence). Looking up the rest from reference TRBV19 and TRBJ2-7 gives the full variable domain: DGGITQSPKYLFRKEGQNVTLSCEQNLNHDAMYWYRQDPGQGLRLIYYSQIVNDFQKGDIAEGYSVSREKKESFPLTVTSAQKNPTAFYLCASSQLAASPTGQYFGPGTRLTVT.

This chain joins TRBV19 and TRBJ1-1; D is ambiguous. The CDR3 loop spans 14 amino acids. Germline V gene lookup returns CDR1 LNHDA and CDR2 SQIVND (reference sequence). V lost 3 bases, J lost 0 bases, and 8 bases lay in between. The CDR3 region has the DNA TGTGCCAGTAGTATTGGAGGGCTGAACACTGAAGCTTTCTTT. Protein: CASSIGGLNTEAFF.

J is TRBJ1-2 and V is TRBV5-1; 8 bases line up with TRBD1. Germline V gives CDR1 SGHRS, CDR2 YFSETQ. Trimming at V came to 5 bases and at J to 7 bases, leaving 7 bases not matched to a gene. The CDR3 is made up of 13 amino acids. The CDR3 DNA sequence: TGCGCCAGCAGACCTCAGGGGGCGGGTGGCTACACCTTC. This gives the protein CASRPQGAGGYTF.

This clone has more than one count but fewer than ten. This chain uses TRBV5-6 with TRBJ2-7; D may be TRBD1 (5 bases). The CDR3 covers 15 residues. V was trimmed by 5 bases and J by 2 bases, leaving 17 bases between them. Germline CDR1 and CDR2: SGHDT and YYEEEE. The CDR3 loop reads CASSWLGREAYEQYF. CDR3 DNA: TGTGCCAGCAGTTGGCTAGGCAGGGAAGCCTACGAGCAGTACTTC. Looking up the rest from reference TRBV5-6 and TRBJ2-7 gives the full variable domain: DAGVTQSPTHLIKTRGQQVTLRCSPKSGHDTVSWYQQALGQGPQFIFQYYEEEERQRGNFPDRFSGHQFPNYSSELNVNALLLGDSALYLCASSWLGREAYEQYFGPGTRLTVT.

This chain uses TRBV9 with TRBJ1-2; a weak D match, TRBD1 (5 bases). CDR1 and CDR2 from the germline V gene are SGDLS and YYNGEE. The germline V and J ends were trimmed by 3 bases and 8 bases, with 14 bases remaining between them. This CDR3 contains 13 residues. The CDR3 coding sequence is TGTGCCAGCAGCGAGTCAGGGATTGGAGGCTACACCTTC. As protein: CASSESGIGGYTF.

The rearrangement uses TRBV13 and TRBJ1-1; D is perhaps TRBD1 (5 bases). The CDR3 covers 13 residues. Trimming stripped 5 bases from V and 4 bases from J, with 11 bases between. Germline loops: CDR1 PRHDT, CDR2 FYEKMQ (reference sequence). The CDR3 spells CASSPQGLTEAFF. Here the CDR3 DNA reads TGTGCCAGCAGCCCTCAGGGTCTCACTGAAGCTTTCTTT.

The rearrangement joins TRBV29-1 to TRBJ2-7; a possible D gene is TRBD2 (5 bases). This CDR3 region has 12 residues. Trimming removed 4 bases at V and 3 bases at J, with 10 bases between. Germline assignment: CDR1 SQVTM and CDR2 ANQGSEA. CDR3 nucleotides: TGCAGCGTTGGCCCCGGGGACTACGAGCAGTACTTC. It encodes CSVGPGDYEQYF.

This clone was seen once. The chain uses TRBV19 and TRBJ1-5; D is uncertain. The germline CDR1 and CDR2 sequences are LNHDA and SQIVND (reference sequence). This CDR3 spans 14 amino acids. Trimming shortened V by 0 bases and J by 7 bases, and 10 bases separated the two germline ends. The CDR3 here is CASSIEPTRQPQHF. In DNA, the CDR3 is TGTGCCAGTAGTATAGAGCCAACGAGGCAGCCCCAGCATTTT.

In this sample, this clone turned up a few times. This chain uses TRBV10-1 with TRBJ2-5; 10 nucleotides align to TRBD2. The DNA end is a closer match to TRBJ2-7, so the J assignment may be wrong. The CDR3 extends over 16 amino acids. From germline, CDR1 is WNHNN and CDR2 SYGVQD (reference sequence). The CDR3 loop is CASSDGLAGASYEQYF. In DNA form, the CDR3 reads TGCGCCAGCAGTGACGGGCTAGCGGGGGCCTCCTACGAGCAGTACTTC.

The chain combines TRBV7-8 with TRBJ2-1; the D gene is possibly TRBD2 (5 bases). Germline V lookup: CDR1 SGHVS, CDR2 FQNEAQ. Trimming took 5 bases from V and 6 from J, leaving 8 bases between them. The CDR3 contains 12 residues. The CDR3 here is CASSLTSNEQFF. CDR3 DNA: TGTGCCAGCAGCCTAACTAGCAATGAGCAGTTCTTC.